The rows below give T cell receptor beta chains drawn from one sample of a study of neurological immune-mediated disorders. Each CDR3 protein gets one entry after TCRdb re-called the 5' RACE reads with MiXCR. In the table there are tens of thousands of distinct CDR3 sequences, 4% to 5.5% of which are singletons. Material: PBMCs. The receptors here all came from a woman aged 55-69 years with multiple sclerosis. Each CDR3 is given with its conserved first and last residue. A D gene is named only where the DNA matches it firmly. Some rows mark clone size as missing; the rest say once, few, many or name a class of expanded clone.

clone_size j_call v_call d_call cdr3_aa cdr3_nt
few TRBJ1-5 TRBV2 - CASRYSNQPQNF TGTGCCAGCAGATATAGCAATCAGCCCCAGAATTTT
many TRBJ2-5 TRBV11-2 TRBD1 CASSQDRVMETQYF TGTGCCAGCAGCCAGGACAGGGTTATGGAGACCCAGTACTTC
- TRBJ2-3 TRBV11-3 - CASSLDPWGDTQYF TGTGCCAGCAGCTTAGATCCGTGGGGGGATACGCAGTATTTT
many TRBJ2-5 TRBV9 - CASSVGAALGETQYF TGTGCCAGCAGCGTAGGGGCAGCGCTGGGGGAGACCCAGTACTTC
many TRBJ2-3 TRBV20-1 - CGITSSTDTQYF TGCGGGATTACGTCCAGCACAGATACGCAGTATTTT
few TRBJ2-6 TRBV12-3/TRBV12-4 - CASRQRLQNVLTF TGTGCCAGCAGGCAGCGGCTCCAGAACGTCCTGACTTTC
few TRBJ2-1 TRBV7-9 - CASARGNNEQFF TGTGCCAGCGCGAGGGGGAACAATGAGCAGTTCTTC
many TRBJ1-1 TRBV20-1 - CSARDIEWAGARNTEAFF TGCAGTGCTAGAGATATCGAATGGGCAGGGGCCCGGAACACTGAAGCTTTCTTT
many TRBJ1-5 TRBV3-1 - CASSQDLLGPQHF TGTGCCAGCAGCCAAGACCTCCTCGGGCCCCAGCATTTT
- TRBJ2-5 TRBV4-2 TRBD2 CASSQVAGLKETQYF TGTGCCAGCAGCCAAGTAGCGGGTCTAAAAGAGACCCAGTACTTC
many TRBJ2-4 TRBV21-1 - CASSRTPQAKNIQYF TGTGCCAGCAGCCGGACGCCCCAAGCCAAAAACATTCAGTACTTC
many TRBJ1-2 TRBV7-9 - CASSLVGQGGYTF TGTGCCAGCAGCTTAGTAGGCCAGGGTGGCTACACCTTC
many TRBJ1-5 TRBV5-5 TRBD1 CASRPGQELGQPQHF TGTGCCAGCAGACCGGGACAGGAGTTGGGACAGCCCCAGCATTTT
many TRBJ2-1 TRBV20-1 - CSARGDNEQFF TGCAGTGCGAGGGGGGACAATGAGCAGTTCTTC
many TRBJ2-3 TRBV7-8 - CASSLLGDTQYF TGTGCCAGCAGCCTGCTAGGAGATACGCAGTATTTT
many TRBJ1-1 TRBV28 - CASSLWGVIDTEAFF TGTGCCAGCAGTTTATGGGGGGTAATTGACACTGAAGCTTTCTTT
- TRBJ1-5 TRBV7-9 TRBD1 CASSQGGSNQPQHF TGTGCCAGCAGCCAGGGGGGGAGCAATCAGCCCCAGCATTTT
many TRBJ1-6 TRBV20-1 TRBD1 CSARDRGQGAYNSPLHF TGCAGTGCTAGAGATCGAGGCCAGGGGGCCTATAATTCACCCCTCCACTTT
- TRBJ2-7 TRBV5-1 - CASSLQGSYEQYF TGCGCCAGCAGCTTACAGGGTTCCTACGAGCAGTACTTC
many TRBJ2-3 TRBV10-3 TRBD1 CAIQGARTDTQYF TGTGCCATACAGGGGGCGAGGACAGATACGCAGTATTTT
few TRBJ2-2 TRBV5-1 - CASSPSEGLNTGELFF TGCGCCAGCAGCCCAAGTGAGGGTCTGAACACCGGGGAGCTGTTTTTT
- TRBJ2-5 TRBV5-1 TRBD1 CASSKWTGAETQYF TGCGCCAGCAGCAAGTGGACAGGGGCGGAGACCCAGTACTTC
few TRBJ2-5 TRBV18 - CASSPDSKETQYF TGTGCCAGCTCACCAGACAGCAAAGAGACCCAGTACTTC
- TRBJ2-7 TRBV7-3 - CASSLGKGNYEQYF TGTGCCAGCAGCTTGGGAAAGGGGAACTACGAGCAGTACTTC
- TRBJ1-2 TRBV11-2 TRBD1 CASSGPTGGYGYTF TGTGCCAGCAGCGGGCCGACAGGGGGCTATGGCTACACCTTC
many TRBJ2-1 TRBV11-2 TRBD2 CASRPTVAGVNEQFF TGTGCCAGCAGACCCACGGTAGCGGGAGTGAATGAGCAGTTCTTC
few TRBJ2-5 TRBV20-1 TRBD1 CSARGLQGVETQYF TGCAGTGCTAGAGGGTTGCAGGGGGTAGAGACCCAGTACTTC
few TRBJ1-2 TRBV5-1 - CASSLEVSYGYTF TGCGCCAGCAGCTTGGAGGTCAGCTATGGCTACACCTTC
many TRBJ2-7 TRBV20-1 TRBD2 CSAGTSLYEQYF TGCAGTGCTGGGACTAGTCTCTACGAGCAGTACTTC
many TRBJ2-7 TRBV5-1 TRBD1 CASSGTGGTSYSEQYF TGCGCCAGCAGCGGAACAGGGGGCACCTCGTATTCCGAGCAGTACTTC
few TRBJ2-5 TRBV12-3/TRBV12-4 - CASSFRGEETQYF TGTGCCAGCAGTTTTCGGGGCGAAGAGACCCAGTACTTC
- TRBJ2-1 TRBV27 TRBD2 CASSPAGSFYNEQFF TGTGCCAGCAGTCCAGCGGGATCCTTCTACAATGAGCAGTTCTTC
many TRBJ2-1 TRBV24-1 TRBD1 CATQWTGSNEQFF TGTGCCACCCAATGGACAGGGAGCAATGAGCAGTTCTTC